This entry concerns a single T cell receptor (beta chain). No antigen is known for it. The length of the CDR3 is 16 residues. The germline CDR1 and CDR2 sequences are MNHEY and SMNVEV (reference sequence). The sample originates from a study of monozygotic twins with inflammatory bowel disease. A 6-nucleotide sample barcode was carried by the UMIs, which template switching added. Each CDR3 protein gets one entry in TCRdb, which reprocessed the 5' RACE reads and gives no DNA. Listed are roughly 170,000 distinct CDR3 sequences; about 7.4% falls within the top ten. Overall study findings and caveats: A single strong IBD-associated signal or clonotype was not supported by the findings. Lower TCRbeta diversity (inverse Simpson) was seen in IBD patients than in healthy co-twins. Patient repertoire variability may have increased through differing immunosuppressive treatments.

The chain recombines TRBV27 with TRBJ2-2; there is no DNA to check the TCRdb D call of TRBD1. The receptor was isolated from a human donor with ulcerative colitis or Crohn's disease, or a healthy co-twin of an affected twin (not recorded which). Sequenced sample: blood. The CDR3 region is CASSLLSRMNTGELFF.